These 32 T cell receptor beta chains were all obtained from the same sample, sequenced in a study of blood T cell repertoires in COVID-19. Sequenced by immunoSEQ multiplex PCR; TCRdb stores in-frame clones only, minus some. The repertoire includes about 230,000 clones, 89% of them detected once, and roughly 4% sits in the top ten. The source material was PBMCs or T cells enriched from blood (not recorded which). The receptor set was obtained from a woman aged 25 to 39 with acute COVID-19.

The table lists this clone with a count of one. The genes are TRBV29-1 and TRBJ1-5; weak D call: TRBD1 (5 bases). CDR3 length equals 13 residues. Germline lookup yields CDR1 SQVTM and CDR2 ANQGSEA. Trimming took off 4 bases at V and 4 bases at J, with 11 bases between the two ends. The CDR3 DNA reads as TGCAGCGTTGGGCAGGGCCCTAATCAGCCCCAGCATTTT. Encoded protein: CSVGQGPNQPQHF.

This rearrangement joins TRBV19 to TRBJ1-3, with a possible D match to TRBD1 (6 bases). The CDR3 is 16 amino acids. V shed 2 bases and J shed 0 bases, with 11 bases lying between them. The germline gives CDR1 LNHDA, CDR2 SQIVND (reference sequence). The CDR3, as DNA: TGTGCCAGTAGTATATTGCAGGGGAGCTCTGGAAACACCATATATTTT. Translated, it gives CASSILQGSSGNTIYF.

This clone was detected only once. The V call is TRBV7-8, the J call TRBJ2-5; 11 nucleotides align to TRBD2. Per the germline V gene, CDR1 is SGHVS and CDR2 is FQNEAQ. The ends lost 5 bases at V and 4 bases at J; junction bases unmatched: 3. The CDR3 is 14 residues long. The DNA of the CDR3 is TGTGCCAGCAGCCAAGGGACTAGCGGAGAGACCCAGTACTTC. Amino acid sequence: CASSQGTSGETQYF.

V usage is TRBV19 and J usage is TRBJ2-3; D perhaps matches TRBD1 (7 bases). Germline CDR1 and CDR2: LNHDA and SQIVND (reference sequence). CDR3 length: 16 residues. V was shortened by 6 bases and J by 2 bases, with 18 bases between the two germline ends. As DNA, the CDR3 is TGTGCCAGTAGCCCCAGGGGGGCGGGTGACACAGATACGCAGTATTTT. This encodes CASSPRGAGDTDTQYF.

In regard to this clone: Other nucleotide sequences from this sample produce the same CDR3. The rearrangement links TRBV20-1 to TRBJ1-1; D is unclear. The CDR3 contains 11 residues. Germline V gives CDR1 DFQATT, CDR2 SNEGSKA (reference sequence). V was pared by 6 bases and J by 1 base, with 6 bases between. This CDR3 reads CSARQNTEAFF. The CDR3 coding sequence is TGCAGTGCGAGACAGAACACTGAAGCTTTCTTT.

This rearrangement joins TRBV2 to TRBJ2-2, with 9 nucleotides matching TRBD2. The CDR3 is made up of 15 amino acids. Germline V lookup: CDR1 SNHLY, CDR2 FYNNEI. The V gene end was trimmed by 4 bases and the J gene end by 4 bases; junction bases not matched to a gene: 4. DNA of the CDR3: TGTGCCAGCAGTGTAGCGGGGGAGGGCACCGGGGAGCTGTTTTTT. Amino acids: CASSVAGEGTGELFF.

V is TRBV29-1 and J is TRBJ2-7; 7 positions agree with TRBD1. The CDR3 loop spans 14 amino acids. J was trimmed by 3 bases and V by 1 base; bases with no gene match: 6. Germline-derived CDR1 and CDR2 are SQVTM and ANQGSEA. The CDR3 spells CSVEGGDSGYEQYF. CDR3 DNA sequence: TGCAGCGTTGAAGGTGGGGACAGTGGCTACGAGCAGTACTTC.

The chain couples TRBV6-1 to TRBJ2-5; 7 bases are a match to TRBD1. Germline V gene lookup returns CDR1 MNHNS and CDR2 SASEGT. V was clipped by 3 bases and J by 5 bases; unmatched bases: 3. This CDR3 region has 13 residues. CDR3 region: CASSDRGWETQYF. CDR3 DNA: TGTGCCAGCAGTGACAGGGGGTGGGAGACCCAGTACTTC.

The chain employs TRBV19 and TRBJ2-6; 8 nucleotides line up with TRBD1. The CDR3 has 16 residues. V lost 7 bases, J lost 3 bases, and 8 bases stayed unmatched. Germline V gives CDR1 LNHDA, CDR2 SQIVND (reference sequence). The chain's CDR3 is CASTRQGARGANVLTF. CDR3 in DNA: TGTGCCAGTACCCGCCAGGGGGCTCGTGGGGCCAACGTCCTGACTTTC.

The chain has TRBV6-5 and TRBJ1-4; a possible D gene is TRBD1 (5 bases). With 6 bases removed from V and 8 bases from J, the gap between germline ends came to 16 bases. Germline V lookup: CDR1 MNHEY, CDR2 SVGAGI. CDR3 size: 14 residues. CDR3 sequence (DNA): TGTGCCAGCAGGGAGCCGGGGGTTCGGGAAAAACTGTTTTTT. Translating it yields CASREPGVREKLFF.

This chain links TRBV19 with TRBJ1-5; D remains ambiguous. CDR3 length: 14 residues. The germline V gene has CDR1 LNHDA and CDR2 SQIVND (reference sequence). V dropped 5 bases and J dropped 5 bases, with 13 bases sitting between them. CDR3 residues: CASSSQQTYQPQHF. Written as DNA, the CDR3 is TGTGCCAGTAGTTCTCAACAGACGTATCAGCCCCAGCATTTT.

The chain is built from TRBV7-3 and TRBJ2-7, with TRBD1 matching 7 bases. With 5 bases clipped from V and 7 bases from J, the junction kept 8 bases outside the gene matches. The CDR3 runs to 13 residues. Germline V gene data show CDR1 as SGHTA and CDR2 as FQGTGA. The chain's CDR3 is CASSPTGVGEQYF. In DNA, the CDR3 is TGTGCCAGCAGCCCCACAGGGGTTGGGGAGCAGTACTTC.

V is TRBV6-1 and J is TRBJ1-2, with D tentatively TRBD1 (5 bases). V lost 3 bases, J lost 7 bases, and 15 bases lay in between. The CDR3 loop spans 14 amino acids. CDR1 and CDR2 from the germline V gene are MNHNS and SASEGT. The CDR3 DNA follows: TGTGCCAGCAGTGAGGGCAGGGAATTGGGTGGCTACACCTTC. Protein sequence: CASSEGRELGGYTF.

This clone was observed a single time. This rearrangement joins TRBV5-6 to TRBJ2-7, with 10 bases identical to TRBD1. V dropped 3 bases and J dropped 7; count of bases not matched to a gene: 7. The CDR3 runs to 14 residues. Germline values: CDR1 SGHDT, CDR2 YYEEEE. The chain's CDR3 is CASSWGTGAGEQYF. DNA for the CDR3: TGTGCCAGCAGCTGGGGGACAGGGGCCGGAGAGCAGTACTTC.

The J gene is TRBJ2-3, the V gene TRBV27, with D unclear. The CDR3 is 14 amino acids. The germline gives CDR1 MNHEY, CDR2 SMNVEV (reference sequence). Trimming pared 5 bases from V and 4 bases from J, leaving 13 bases between. The CDR3 spells CASSPSYGADTQYF. The DNA for the CDR3 is TGTGCCAGCAGTCCCTCCTATGGAGCAGATACGCAGTATTTT.

Only one count was recorded for this clone. This chain links TRBV7-2 with TRBJ1-4, with D hard to call. This CDR3 contains 15 residues. V was clipped by 6 bases and J by 8 bases, with 19 bases between them. CDR1 is SGHTA and CDR2 is FQGNSA in the germline V gene. CDR3 in DNA: TGTGCCAGCAGGACGAAGGCCATAGGCGGAGAAAAACTGTTTTTT. Its protein product is CASRTKAIGGEKLFF.

The V call is TRBV7-8, the J call TRBJ2-7; 8 bases agree with TRBD2. This CDR3 contains 17 residues. Trimming cost V 3 bases and J 0 bases; bases outside gene matches: 10. Germline CDR1 SGHVS, CDR2 FQNEAQ. In DNA, the CDR3 is TGTGCCAGCAGCTTTATCCCGCTCGGGACTAGCTCCTACGAGCAGTACTTC. Translated, it gives CASSFIPLGTSSYEQYF.

The rearrangement uses TRBV5-1 and TRBJ2-1; D call uncertain. Germline V gives CDR1 SGHRS, CDR2 YFSETQ. V was trimmed by 0 bases and J by 3 bases, leaving 10 bases between them. This CDR3 spans 15 amino acids. Written as DNA, the CDR3 is TGCGCCAGCAGCTTGGCCGCAATACTCTACAATGAGCAGTTCTTC. It yields the protein CASSLAAILYNEQFF.

The chain is built from TRBV2 and TRBJ2-7, with TRBD1 as a possible D gene (6 bases). The CDR3 is 13 amino acids. Germline V gives CDR1 SNHLY, CDR2 FYNNEI. The V end was cut by 4 bases, the J end by 6 bases, with 13 bases between. The CDR3 sequence: CASSVGLGGEQYF. CDR3 coding DNA: TGTGCCAGCAGTGTGGGCCTAGGGGGCGAGCAGTACTTC. Together with reference TRBV2 and TRBJ2-7, the CDR3 gives the full variable domain: EPEVTQTPSHQVTQMGQEVILRCVPISNHLYFYWYRQILGQKVEFLVSFYNNEISEKSEIFDDQFSVERPDGSNFTLKIRSTKLEDSAMYFCASSVGLGGEQYFGPGTRLTVT.

The rearrangement links TRBV29-1 to TRBJ1-1; 9 nucleotides agree with TRBD1. Germline V lookup: CDR1 SQVTM, CDR2 ANQGSEA. This CDR3 is built from 13 residues. The V gene end was trimmed by 4 bases and the J gene end by 3 bases; junction bases not matched to a gene: 3. The CDR3 reads CSVGTGEYTEAFF. The CDR3 region has the DNA TGCAGCGTTGGGACAGGGGAATACACTGAAGCTTTCTTT.

The chain recombines TRBV24-1 with TRBJ2-1, with D unresolved. Per the germline V gene, CDR1 is KGHDR and CDR2 is SFDVKD. The CDR3 sequence is 13 residues long. V lost 3 bases and J lost 9, with 11 bases in between. CDR3 loop: CATSDNMAFEQFF. CDR3 coding DNA: TGTGCCACCAGTGATAATATGGCATTTGAGCAGTTCTTC.

V gene TRBV18 combines with J gene TRBJ1-1; D gene unclear. Germline loops: CDR1 KGHSH, CDR2 LQKENI. V lost 6 bases to trimming and J lost 0 bases, with 11 bases between them. This CDR3 region has 14 residues. The CDR3, as DNA: TGTGCCAGCTCCCCCGGCGGCGTGAACACTGAAGCTTTCTTT. Residues: CASSPGGVNTEAFF.

The table lists this clone with many counts. The CDR3 nucleotides are TGTGCCAGCAGCCAAGATAGAGACTTCGGCGAGCAGTACTTC. This codes for CASSQDRDFGEQYF. The chain couples TRBV4-2 to TRBJ2-7; D unclear. CDR3 length: 14 residues. Germline-derived CDR1 and CDR2 are LGHNA and YNFKEQ. The V end lost 0 bases, the J end lost 6 bases, and 12 bases lay between the germline ends.

The chain recombines TRBV7-9 with TRBJ2-5, with D tentatively TRBD2 (6 bases). The CDR3 loop spans 14 amino acids. V was pared by 2 bases and J by 2 bases, with 9 bases between. CDR1 and CDR2 from the germline V gene are SEHNR and FQNEAQ (reference sequence). The CDR3 here is CASSLSGTQETQYF. As DNA, the CDR3 is TGTGCCAGCAGCTTAAGTGGGACTCAAGAGACCCAGTACTTC.

CDR3 residues: CASSSRTDLNTEAFF. CDR3 DNA sequence: TGCGCCAGCAGCTCGCGGACAGACCTGAACACTGAAGCTTTCTTT. The chain recombines TRBV5-1 with TRBJ1-1, with a possible D match to TRBD1 (6 bases). The V gene lost 3 bases and the J gene lost 0 bases, with 12 bases spanning the gap. This CDR3 has 15 residues. CDR1 SGHRS and CDR2 YFSETQ come from the germline V gene. The full variable domain, completed using reference TRBV5-1 and TRBJ1-1, is KAGVTQTPRYLIKTRGQQVTLSCSPISGHRSVSWYQQTPGQGLQFLFEYFSETQRNKGNFPGRFSGRQFSNSRSEMNVSTLELGDSALYLCASSSRTDLNTEAFFGQGTRLTVV.

This clone was seen a single time. The rearrangement joins TRBV9 to TRBJ1-2; TRBD1 might be the D (5 bases). This CDR3 has 12 residues. Germline-derived CDR1 and CDR2 are SGDLS and YYNGEE. Trimming shortened V by 5 bases and J by 3 bases, and 8 bases separated the two germline ends. CDR3 bases: TGTGCCAGCAGGCAGGGCGACTATGGCTACACCTTC. Its protein product is CASRQGDYGYTF.

This clone was counted between two and nine times. The chain carries TRBV9 and TRBJ2-7; no reliable D call. This CDR3 is 13 amino acids long. Trimming took off 0 bases at V and 6 bases at J, with 10 bases between the two ends. Germline V gene sequence: CDR1 SGDLS, CDR2 YYNGEE. CDR3 nucleotides: TGTGCCAGCAGCGTAGCTGCAGGCCTCGAGCAGTACTTC. Residues: CASSVAAGLEQYF.

The V call is TRBV18, the J call TRBJ2-2; D gene ambiguous. The CDR3 covers 12 residues. The germline CDR1 and CDR2 sequences are KGHSH and LQKENI. Trimming took 8 bases from V and 1 from J, leaving 5 bases between them. As DNA, the CDR3 is TGTGCCAGCGGCAGGAACACCGGGGAGCTGTTTTTT. It yields the protein CASGRNTGELFF.

This chain links TRBV29-1 with TRBJ1-5, with TRBD1 as a possible D gene (6 bases). Germline V gives CDR1 SQVTM, CDR2 ANQGSEA. V was clipped by 3 bases and J by 0 bases, with 21 bases between them. CDR3 length equals 18 residues. The CDR3 here is CSVDSWAGVRYSNQPQHF. DNA for the CDR3: TGCAGCGTTGACAGTTGGGCAGGGGTGCGTTATAGCAATCAGCCCCAGCATTTT.

The V gene is TRBV19, the J gene TRBJ2-4; TRBD2 agrees at 14 bases. This CDR3 comprises 20 residues. V shed 3 bases, J shed 1 base, and the junction held 11 bases outside the gene matches. Germline V CDR1 and CDR2: LNHDA, SQIVND (reference sequence). This CDR3 reads CASSIQRTSGGPGAKNIQYF. The CDR3 DNA reads as TGTGCCAGTAGTATCCAAAGGACTAGCGGGGGGCCGGGGGCCAAAAACATTCAGTACTTC.

This clone appeared once. J is TRBJ1-1 and V is TRBV4-1; possible D gene TRBD1, 6 bases. The germline V gene encodes CDR1 MGHRA and CDR2 YSYEKL. V gave up 4 bases and J gave up 2 bases, with 11 bases separating them. This CDR3 has 14 residues. This CDR3 reads CASSLSQGNTEAFF. The CDR3, as DNA: TGCGCCAGCAGCCTATCACAGGGCAACACTGAAGCTTTCTTT.

This chain connects TRBV7-9 to TRBJ1-4, with a possible D match to TRBD1 (6 bases). V was cut by 2 bases and J by 7 bases, with 20 bases left in between. Germline V gene lookup returns CDR1 SEHNR and CDR2 FQNEAQ (reference sequence). This CDR3 spans 17 amino acids. For the CDR3, the DNA is TGTGCCAGCAGCTTACCCAGGCAGGGGACCCGCCCTGAAAAACTGTTTTTT. Translation: CASSLPRQGTRPEKLFF.